A selection of T cell receptor beta chains follows, all from one sample in a study of blood T cell repertoires in COVID-19. Assay used: immunoSEQ multiplex PCR; TCRdb lists only in-frame clones, some missing. The data show about 280,000 clones, 88% seen once. Sequenced: peripheral blood. These receptors all stem from a woman aged 30 to 39 with COVID-19, enrolled during active disease. The CDR3 runs from the conserved cysteine through the conserved F or W. D genes are given only for firm matches. Clone size is stated in some rows and not others, as once, few, many or a class when expanded.

d_call j_call clone_size v_call cdr3_nt cdr3_aa
- TRBJ2-2 - TRBV6-2/TRBV6-3 TGTGCCAGCAGTTACCCCCCAGCGGGGAACACCGGGGAGCTGTTTTTT CASSYPPAGNTGELFF
- TRBJ2-5 - TRBV24-1 TGTGCCACCAGTGATACTGGACAGAAAGAGACCCAGTACTTC CATSDTGQKETQYF
- TRBJ2-2 few TRBV28 TGTGCCAGCAGTCCCGGCCTGGGGGGAGCTGGGGAGCTGTTTTTT CASSPGLGGAGELFF
- TRBJ2-1 - TRBV5-1 TGCGCCAGCAGCTTGGGAGGACCGGGAGAAAATGAGCAGTTCTTC CASSLGGPGENEQFF
- TRBJ2-7 - TRBV6-5 TGTGCCAGCAGGTCAAGCCTGGAGGACTACGAGCAGTACTTC CASRSSLEDYEQYF
- TRBJ1-4 - TRBV11-2 TGTGCCAGCAGCTTAGGGGGACACATAAAGGGGGAAAAACTGTTTTTT CASSLGGHIKGEKLFF
TRBD1 TRBJ1-2 - TRBV25-1 TGTGCCAGCCCCTGCCTCACTCACAGGGGGCGATATGGCTACACCTTC CASPCLTHRGRYGYTF
- TRBJ1-2 - TRBV4-1 TGCGCCAGCAGCCACGCCGGACAGAGGATTAACTATGGCTACACCTTC CASSHAGQRINYGYTF
TRBD2 TRBJ2-1 once TRBV7-9 TGTGCCAGCAGCGACAGAGGACTAGCGGTACTTTACAATGAGCAGTTCTTC CASSDRGLAVLYNEQFF
- TRBJ1-2 once TRBV10-3 TGTGCCATCAGTGAGGATGGGGAGGGGAGCTATGGCTACACCTTC CAISEDGEGSYGYTF
- TRBJ2-1 - TRBV24-1 TGTGCCACCCAGGCGAGACAGTCCTACAATGAGCAGTTCTTC CATQARQSYNEQFF
- TRBJ1-5 - TRBV28 TGTGCCAGCAGCCTAGTTGCCGATCAGCCCCAGCATTTT CASSLVADQPQHF
TRBD1 TRBJ2-1 - TRBV9 TGTGCCAGCAGCGAAGGGACAGGGGGGTCCTACAATGAGCAGTTCTTC CASSEGTGGSYNEQFF
- TRBJ2-5 - TRBV28 TGTGCCAGCAGTTTATCCCAGGGTCGGGAGACCCAGTACTTC CASSLSQGRETQYF
- TRBJ1-1 - TRBV13 TGTGCCAGCAGTCCCAAAATGAACACTGAAGCTTTCTTT CASSPKMNTEAFF
- TRBJ1-6 - TRBV28 TGTGCCAGCAGCCCCTCGGGGGGGGGAGGGTATAATTCACCCCTCCACTTT CASSPSGGGGYNSPLHF
TRBD2 TRBJ2-7 - TRBV2 TGTGCCAGCAGAAAATACAGAGGACTAGCGGGAGAATTCAGGGTGGGCGAGCAGTACTTC CASRKYRGLAGEFRVGEQYF
TRBD2 TRBJ2-3 - TRBV28 TGTGCCAGCAGTTTACTTTTCCGGGAGGGGACAGATACGCAGTATTTT CASSLLFREGTDTQYF
- TRBJ1-2 - TRBV6-1 TGTGCCAGCAGTGAAGCGGCCGGCGGGGGCGCCTATGGCTACACCTTC CASSEAAGGGAYGYTF
TRBD2 TRBJ2-1 - TRBV5-1 TGCGCCAGCAGCCGGGGACTAGCGGGCCCAAATCCCTACAATGAGCAGTTCTTC CASSRGLAGPNPYNEQFF
TRBD1 TRBJ1-1 - TRBV6-5 TGTGCCAGCAGGCAAATACAGGGGGATACTGAAGCTTTCTTT CASRQIQGDTEAFF
TRBD1 TRBJ2-7 - TRBV9 TGTGCCAGTGGGACAGTACCCTACGAGCAGTACTTC CASGTVPYEQYF
TRBD1 TRBJ1-2 - TRBV2 TGTGCCAGCAGGGGGGACAGCTCCGTCTATGGCTACACCTTC CASRGDSSVYGYTF
- TRBJ2-7 few TRBV28 TGTGCCAGCAGTTTGCCCCCCGACCTCAGGGACTACGAGCAGTACTTC CASSLPPDLRDYEQYF
TRBD2 TRBJ2-7 - TRBV28 TGTGCCAGCAGTTCCTCCCCGGGACTAGGGGCACTGAGCTACGAGCAGTACTTC CASSSSPGLGALSYEQYF
- TRBJ2-3 - TRBV24-1 TGTGCCACCAGTGATTTCGCAGATACGCAGTATTTT CATSDFADTQYF
TRBD1 TRBJ1-2 - TRBV18 TGTGCCAGCTCACCACCGGTACAGGGGGCAAGCTACACCTTC CASSPPVQGASYTF
- TRBJ2-5 - TRBV28 TGTGCCAGCAGCCGCGAGGCGGCAGAGACCCAGTACTTC CASSREAAETQYF